The clone carrying this TCR beta chain was counted a single time. The sample is drawn from a study of blood T cell repertoires in COVID-19. Study at large: Sites across the United States, Italy and Spain contributed samples from acute and convalescent COVID-19. PBMCs, B-cell-depleted T cells, or T cells were the source of the cDNA or gDNA that made up the material.

Authors' analysis steps: Nucleated cell number was recorded as an estimate derived from reference gene primer amplification. The assay was immunoSEQ multiplex PCR, and TCRdb's table has in-frame clones only and misses some. Clone size and the V and J calls come from that table; the DNA yielded D and trimming. This sample yields under 95,000 clones, of which around 87% are seen a single time; around 7.4% belongs to the top ten. The CDR3 loop spans 15 amino acids. Per germline, CDR1 SSHAT and CDR2 FNYEAQ (reference sequence). V gave up 3 bases and J gave up 3 bases; unmatched junction bases: 2. V is TRBV7-7 and J is TRBJ1-4, with 9 bases matching TRBD1. This clonotype was obtained from a human donor with acute or convalescent COVID-19. The donor label of this sample is uncertain. Sequenced: peripheral blood. The CDR3 region is CASSFGTGPNEKLFF. The CDR3 DNA reads as TGTGCCAGCAGCTTCGGGACAGGGCCTAATGAAAAACTGTTTTTT. The full variable domain, with the rest looked up from reference TRBV7-7 and TRBJ1-4, is GAGVSQSPRYKVTKRGQDVTLRCDPISSHATLYWYQQALGQGPEFLTYFNYEAQPDKSGLPSDRFSAERPEGSISTLTIQRTEQRDSAMYRCASSFGTGPNEKLFFGSGTQLSVL.